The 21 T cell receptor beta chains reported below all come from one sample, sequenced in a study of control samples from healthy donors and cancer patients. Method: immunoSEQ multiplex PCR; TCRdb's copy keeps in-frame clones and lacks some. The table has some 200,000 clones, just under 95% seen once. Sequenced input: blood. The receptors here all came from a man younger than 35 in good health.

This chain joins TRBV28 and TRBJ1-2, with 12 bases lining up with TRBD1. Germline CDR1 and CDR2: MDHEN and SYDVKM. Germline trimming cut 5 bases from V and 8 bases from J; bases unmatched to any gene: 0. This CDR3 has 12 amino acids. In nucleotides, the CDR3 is TGTGCCAGCAGTGGGACAGGGGGCGGCTACACCTTC. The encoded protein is CASSGTGGGYTF.

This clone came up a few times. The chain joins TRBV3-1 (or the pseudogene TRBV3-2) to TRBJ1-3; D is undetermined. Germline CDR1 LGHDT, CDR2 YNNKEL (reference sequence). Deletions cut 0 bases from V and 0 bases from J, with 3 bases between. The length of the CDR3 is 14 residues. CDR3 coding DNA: TGTGCCAGCAGCCAAGATTTCTCTGGAAACACCATATATTTT. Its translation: CASSQDFSGNTIYF.

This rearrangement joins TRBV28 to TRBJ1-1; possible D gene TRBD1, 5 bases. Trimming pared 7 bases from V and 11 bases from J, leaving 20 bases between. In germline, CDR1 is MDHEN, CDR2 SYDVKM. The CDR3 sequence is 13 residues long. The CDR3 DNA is TGTGCCAGCAATTCTATGACAGTTTCTGGGGCTTTCTTT. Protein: CASNSMTVSGAFF.

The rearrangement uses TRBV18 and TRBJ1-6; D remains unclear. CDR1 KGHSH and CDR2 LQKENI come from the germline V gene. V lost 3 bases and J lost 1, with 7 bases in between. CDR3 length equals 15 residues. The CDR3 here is CASSPVESYNSPLHF. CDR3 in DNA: TGTGCCAGCTCACCCGTGGAATCCTATAATTCACCCCTCCACTTT.

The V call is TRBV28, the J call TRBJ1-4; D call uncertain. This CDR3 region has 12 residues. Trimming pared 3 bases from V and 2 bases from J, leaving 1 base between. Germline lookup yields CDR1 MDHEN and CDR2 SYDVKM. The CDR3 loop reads CASSFTNEKLFF. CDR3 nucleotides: TGTGCCAGCAGTTTCACTAATGAAAAACTGTTTTTT.

CDR3 sequence (DNA): TGTGCCAGCAGTTTGAGACGGGGTAATGAAAAACTGTTTTTT. This gives the protein CASSLRRGNEKLFF. The chain is built from TRBV27 and TRBJ1-4, with unresolved D. The CDR3 sequence is 14 residues long. Germline loops: CDR1 MNHEY, CDR2 SMNVEV (reference sequence). V was trimmed by 3 bases and J by 4 bases, leaving 9 bases between them. Variable domain in full (rest from reference TRBV27 and TRBJ1-4): EAQVTQNPRYLITVTGKKLTVTCSQNMNHEYMSWYRQDPGLGLRQIYYSMNVEVTDKGDVPEGYKVSRKEKRNFPLILESPSPNQTSLYFCASSLRRGNEKLFFGSGTQLSVL.

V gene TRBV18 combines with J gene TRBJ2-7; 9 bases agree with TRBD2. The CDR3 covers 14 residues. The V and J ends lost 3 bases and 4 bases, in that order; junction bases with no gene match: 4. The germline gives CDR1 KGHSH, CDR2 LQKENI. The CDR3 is CASSPAGGEYEQYF. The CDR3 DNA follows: TGTGCCAGCTCACCGGCGGGGGGGGAATACGAGCAGTACTTC.

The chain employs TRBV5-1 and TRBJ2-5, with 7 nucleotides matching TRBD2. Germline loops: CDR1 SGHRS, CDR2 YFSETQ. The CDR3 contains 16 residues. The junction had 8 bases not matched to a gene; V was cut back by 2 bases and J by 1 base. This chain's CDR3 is CASSFRPAGPQETQYF. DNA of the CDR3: TGCGCCAGCAGCTTTAGGCCAGCGGGGCCCCAAGAGACCCAGTACTTC.

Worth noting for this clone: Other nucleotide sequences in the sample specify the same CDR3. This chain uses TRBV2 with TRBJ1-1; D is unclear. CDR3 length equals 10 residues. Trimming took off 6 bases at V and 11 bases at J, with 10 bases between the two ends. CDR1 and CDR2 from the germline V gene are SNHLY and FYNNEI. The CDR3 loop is CASRGRRAFF. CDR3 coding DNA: TGTGCCAGCAGGGGGAGGAGGGCTTTCTTT.

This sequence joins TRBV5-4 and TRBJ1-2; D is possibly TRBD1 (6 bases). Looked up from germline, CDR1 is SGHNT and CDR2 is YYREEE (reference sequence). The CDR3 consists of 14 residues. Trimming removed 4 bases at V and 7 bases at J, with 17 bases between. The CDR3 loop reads CASSARPGAGGYTF. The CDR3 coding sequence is TGTGCCAGCAGCGCACGTCCGGGGGCGGGTGGCTACACCTTC.

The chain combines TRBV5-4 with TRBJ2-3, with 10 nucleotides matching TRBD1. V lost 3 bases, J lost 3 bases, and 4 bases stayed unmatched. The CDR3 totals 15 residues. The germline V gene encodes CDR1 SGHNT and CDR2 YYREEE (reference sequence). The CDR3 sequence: CASSYPGQGTDTQYF. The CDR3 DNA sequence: TGTGCCAGCAGCTATCCGGGACAGGGGACAGATACGCAGTATTTT.

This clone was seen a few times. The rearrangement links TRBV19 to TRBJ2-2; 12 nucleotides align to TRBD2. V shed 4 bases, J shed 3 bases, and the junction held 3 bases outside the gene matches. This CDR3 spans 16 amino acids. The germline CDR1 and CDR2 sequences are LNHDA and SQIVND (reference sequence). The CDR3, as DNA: TGTGCCAGTAGTAAGACTAGCGGGGGATACACCGGGGAGCTGTTTTTT. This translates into CASSKTSGGYTGELFF.

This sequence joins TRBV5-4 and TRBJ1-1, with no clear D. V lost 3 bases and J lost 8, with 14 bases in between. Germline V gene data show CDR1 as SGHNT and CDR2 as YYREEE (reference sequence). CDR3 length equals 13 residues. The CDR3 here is CASSSPGPREAFF. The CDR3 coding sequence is TGTGCCAGCAGCTCTCCGGGCCCTAGGGAAGCTTTCTTT.

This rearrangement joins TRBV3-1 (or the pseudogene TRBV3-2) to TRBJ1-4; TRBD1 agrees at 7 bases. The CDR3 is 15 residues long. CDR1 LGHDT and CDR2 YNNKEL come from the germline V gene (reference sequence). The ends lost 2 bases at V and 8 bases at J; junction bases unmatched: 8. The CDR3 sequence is CASSQTDRENEKLFF. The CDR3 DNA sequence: TGTGCCAGCAGCCAAACAGACAGGGAAAACGAAAAACTGTTTTTT.

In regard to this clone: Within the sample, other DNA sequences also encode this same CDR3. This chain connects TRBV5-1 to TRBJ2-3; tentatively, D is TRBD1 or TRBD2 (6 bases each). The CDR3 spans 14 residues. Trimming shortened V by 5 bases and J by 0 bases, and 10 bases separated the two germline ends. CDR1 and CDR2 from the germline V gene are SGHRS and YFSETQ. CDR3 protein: CASSVGGSTDTQYF. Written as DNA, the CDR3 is TGCGCCAGCAGTGTGGGGGGCAGCACAGATACGCAGTATTTT.

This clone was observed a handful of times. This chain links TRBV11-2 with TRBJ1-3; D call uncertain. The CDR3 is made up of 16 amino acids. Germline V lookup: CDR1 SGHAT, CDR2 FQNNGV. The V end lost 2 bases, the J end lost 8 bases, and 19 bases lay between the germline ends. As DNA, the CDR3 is TGTGCCAGCAGCTTATATCTAGAACGGCCTGTTGACACCATATATTTT. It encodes CASSLYLERPVDTIYF.

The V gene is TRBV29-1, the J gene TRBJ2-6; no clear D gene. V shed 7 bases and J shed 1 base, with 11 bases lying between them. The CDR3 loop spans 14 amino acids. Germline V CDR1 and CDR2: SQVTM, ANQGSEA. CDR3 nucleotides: TGCAGCGCCTTTGACAATTCTGGGGCCAACGTCCTGACTTTC. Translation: CSAFDNSGANVLTF.

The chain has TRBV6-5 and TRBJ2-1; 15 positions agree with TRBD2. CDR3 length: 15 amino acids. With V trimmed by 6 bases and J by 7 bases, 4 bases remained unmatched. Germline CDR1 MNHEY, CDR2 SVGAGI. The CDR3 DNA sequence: TGTGCCAGCAGGGGGACTAGCGGGGGGCAAAATGAGCAGTTCTTC. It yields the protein CASRGTSGGQNEQFF.

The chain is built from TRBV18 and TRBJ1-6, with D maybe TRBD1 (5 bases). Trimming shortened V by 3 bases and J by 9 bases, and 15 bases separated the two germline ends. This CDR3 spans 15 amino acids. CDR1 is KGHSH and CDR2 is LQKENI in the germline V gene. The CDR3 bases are TGTGCCAGCTCACCGTACTCGTTGGGGGGTTCACCCCTCCACTTT. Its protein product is CASSPYSLGGSPLHF.

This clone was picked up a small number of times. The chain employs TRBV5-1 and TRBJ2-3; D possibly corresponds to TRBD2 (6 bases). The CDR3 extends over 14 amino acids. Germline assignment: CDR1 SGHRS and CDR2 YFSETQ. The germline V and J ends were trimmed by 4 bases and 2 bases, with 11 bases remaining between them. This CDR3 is CASSRTRDTDTQYF. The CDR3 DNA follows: TGCGCCAGCAGCCGAACGCGGGACACAGATACGCAGTATTTT.

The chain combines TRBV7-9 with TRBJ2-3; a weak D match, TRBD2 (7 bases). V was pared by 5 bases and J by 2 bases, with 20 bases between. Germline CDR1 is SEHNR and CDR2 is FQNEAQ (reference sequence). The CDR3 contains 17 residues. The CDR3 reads CASSPRGAGAHTDTQYF. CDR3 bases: TGTGCCAGCAGCCCACGGGGGGCGGGGGCCCACACAGATACGCAGTATTTT.